These 32 T cell receptor beta chains originate from one sample sequenced in a study of CD8 T cells in Susac syndrome. cDNA came from about 0.5 to 1 ug RNA primed by random hexamers. TCRdb called the immunoSEQ multiplex PCR reads again in MiXCR, with one record for every CDR3 protein. The sample has 95,000 to 150,000 distinct CDR3 sequences; just under 95% are singletons. Sequencing was performed on CD8+ T cells from PBMCs. The receptors were gathered from a human donor with Susac syndrome.

V gene TRBV15 combines with J gene TRBJ2-5; 9 nucleotides agree with TRBD1. V lost 2 bases, J lost 1 base, and 2 bases stayed unmatched. The length of the CDR3 is 15 residues. Germline V gene sequence: CDR1 LNHNV, CDR2 YYDKDF (reference sequence). The CDR3 bases are TGTGCCACCAGCAGACTGACAGGGGGCCAAGAGACCCAGTACTTC. This codes for CATSRLTGGQETQYF.

The table lists this clonotype with a count of one. V and J are TRBV29-1 and TRBJ1-2; weak D call: TRBD1 (5 bases). The V end lost 5 bases, the J end lost 7 bases, and 17 bases lay between the germline ends. From germline, CDR1 is SQVTM and CDR2 ANQGSEA. This CDR3 comprises 13 residues. CDR3 loop: CSVLPQTEAGYTF. CDR3 sequence (DNA): TGCAGCGTTCTCCCCCAGACAGAAGCTGGCTACACCTTC.

This clonotype was picked up one time. The rearrangement links TRBV30 to TRBJ2-1; TRBD2 might be the D (6 bases). Germline values: CDR1 GTSNPN, CDR2 SVGIG (reference sequence). V shed 6 bases and J shed 8 bases, with 14 bases lying between them. The CDR3 runs to 12 residues. CDR3 sequence reads: CACRWGVDEQFF. DNA of the CDR3: TGTGCCTGCCGCTGGGGGGTCGATGAGCAGTTCTTC.

This sequence joins TRBV5-6 and TRBJ1-2; possibly TRBD1 for D (5 bases). This CDR3 spans 13 amino acids. Germline CDR1 reads SGHDT; CDR2 reads YYEEEE. Trimming took off 4 bases at V and 3 bases at J, with 10 bases between the two ends. In DNA form, the CDR3 reads TGTGCCAGCAGCCTCCAGGGCCACTATGGCTACACCTTC. Encoded protein: CASSLQGHYGYTF.

The rearrangement uses TRBV13 and TRBJ2-7, with 8 nucleotides matching TRBD2. V lost 5 bases and J lost 0; bases outside the gene matches: 6. This CDR3 is built from 15 residues. The V gene's germline CDR1 is PRHDT and CDR2 FYEKMQ (reference sequence). CDR3 in amino acids: CASSRPAGGSYEQYF. For the CDR3, the DNA is TGTGCCAGCAGCCGACCTGCGGGGGGCTCCTACGAGCAGTACTTC. Supplemented by reference TRBV13 and TRBJ2-7, the full variable domain reads AAGVIQSPRHLIKEKRETATLKCYPIPRHDTVYWYQQGPGQDPQFLISFYEKMQSDKGSIPDRFSAQQFSDYHSELNMSSLELGDSALYFCASSRPAGGSYEQYFGPGTRLTVT.

This chain joins TRBV5-1 and TRBJ1-2; a possible D gene is TRBD1 (5 bases). The V end was cut by 0 bases, the J end by 3 bases, with 9 bases between. The CDR3 extends over 14 amino acids. Looked up from germline, CDR1 is SGHRS and CDR2 is YFSETQ. The CDR3 DNA reads TGCGCCAGCAGCTTGGACAGGATAGACTATGGCTACACCTTC. Encoded protein: CASSLDRIDYGYTF.

The chain joins TRBV4-3 to TRBJ2-2, with TRBD2 matching over 10 bases. CDR3 length: 17 residues. The J segment lost 5 bases and the V segment lost 6 bases, leaving 12 bases of the junction unmatched. Germline V lookup: CDR1 LGHNA, CDR2 YSLEER. This CDR3 reads CASSSPASGGLTGELFF. CDR3 coding DNA: TGCGCCAGCAGTTCTCCGGCTAGCGGGGGCCTTACCGGGGAGCTGTTTTTT.

This clonotype has a handful of counts. The chain carries TRBV14 and TRBJ2-1; D gene ambiguous. V was clipped by 0 bases and J by 1 base, with 7 bases between them. Germline V gives CDR1 SGHDN, CDR2 FVKESK. The CDR3 spans 15 residues. This chain's CDR3 is CASSQDLSSYNEQFF. The DNA for the CDR3 is TGTGCCAGCAGCCAAGATCTTTCTTCCTACAATGAGCAGTTCTTC.

This clonotype has a handful of counts. The V and J genes are TRBV27 and TRBJ1-2, with a possible D match to TRBD1 (5 bases). This CDR3 region has 12 residues. CDR1 is MNHEY, CDR2 SMNVEV, per germline (reference sequence). Deletions cut 4 bases from V and 4 bases from J, with 7 bases between. This CDR3 is CASSSGAYGYTF. CDR3 nucleotide sequence: TGTGCCAGCAGTTCCGGGGCCTATGGCTACACCTTC.

The rearrangement joins TRBV7-2 to TRBJ1-2; D is possibly TRBD1 (6 bases). The CDR3 runs to 15 residues. CDR1 is SGHTA and CDR2 is FQGNSA in the germline V gene. Trimming shortened V by 3 bases and J by 6 bases, and 17 bases separated the two germline ends. DNA of the CDR3: TGTGCCAGCAGCTTTCGTCCGGGACATTCCAATGGCTACACCTTC. This codes for CASSFRPGHSNGYTF. Filled out from reference TRBV7-2 and TRBJ1-2, the complete variable domain reads GAGVSQSPSNKVTEKGKDVELRCDPISGHTALYWYRQSLGQGLEFLIYFQGNSAPDKSGLPSDRFSAERTGGSVSTLTIQRTQQEDSAVYLCASSFRPGHSNGYTFGSGTRLTVV.

The J gene is TRBJ2-2, the V gene TRBV9; 9 bases line up with TRBD1. In germline, CDR1 is SGDLS, CDR2 YYNGEE. This CDR3 is 16 amino acids long. With V trimmed by 2 bases and J by 5 bases, 7 bases remained unmatched. CDR3 DNA sequence: TGTGCCAGCAGCGTCCACAACAGGGGGCAGACCGGGGAGCTGTTTTTT. As protein: CASSVHNRGQTGELFF. The full variable domain, rest sourced from reference TRBV9 and TRBJ2-2, is DSGVTQTPKHLITATGQRVTLRCSPRSGDLSVYWYQQSLDQGLQFLIQYYNGEERAKGNILERFSAQQFPDLHSELNLSSLELGDSALYFCASSVHNRGQTGELFFGEGSRLTVL.

The V and J genes are TRBV6-6 and TRBJ2-2; D is possibly TRBD1 (6 bases). Germline loops: CDR1 MNHNY, CDR2 SVGAGI (reference sequence). This CDR3 comprises 15 residues. V was cut by 0 bases and J by 3 bases, with 8 bases left in between. As DNA, the CDR3 is TGTGCCAGCAGTTACTCAGGACAGTACACCGGGGAGCTGTTTTTT. As protein: CASSYSGQYTGELFF.

This clonotype has only one observation. The chain's CDR3 is CASSLDSGVEQFF. DNA of the CDR3: TGTGCCAGCAGCTTAGATTCCGGGGTTGAGCAGTTCTTC. The V call is TRBV11-2, the J call TRBJ2-1; possibly TRBD2 for D (5 bases). This CDR3 is 13 amino acids long. V lost 0 bases and J lost 9, with 9 bases in between. The germline V gene has CDR1 SGHAT and CDR2 FQNNGV.

This chain links TRBV20-1 with TRBJ2-7; D is possibly TRBD1 or TRBD2 (6 bases each). From germline, CDR1 is DFQATT and CDR2 SNEGSKA (reference sequence). The CDR3 is made up of 13 amino acids. V lost 3 bases, J lost 0 bases, and 9 bases lay in between. The CDR3 DNA reads TGCAGTGCTAGTCGGGGGCTCTCCTACGAGCAGTACTTC. This gives the protein CSASRGLSYEQYF.

A single count supports this clonotype. The V gene is TRBV20-1, the J gene TRBJ2-7; 11 positions agree with TRBD2. Losses at the gene ends were 0 bases for V and 3 bases for J; bases not matched to a gene: 7. The CDR3 has 16 amino acids. Germline loops: CDR1 DFQATT, CDR2 SNEGSKA (reference sequence). CDR3 region: CSARDPTSGGLYEQYF. In DNA, the CDR3 is TGCAGTGCTAGAGATCCCACTAGCGGGGGACTCTACGAGCAGTACTTC.

The V and J genes are TRBV11-1 and TRBJ1-2; TRBD1 agrees at 9 bases. Germline CDR1 and CDR2: SGHAT and FQDESV (reference sequence). The CDR3 extends over 15 amino acids. V lost 5 bases to trimming and J lost 5 bases; unmatched junction nucleotides: 9. CDR3 region: CASSTRTGAFYGYTF. DNA for the CDR3: TGTGCCAGCAGCACCCGGACAGGGGCATTTTATGGCTACACCTTC.

The chain combines TRBV28 with TRBJ2-7; 8 bases line up with TRBD1. Per germline, CDR1 MDHEN and CDR2 SYDVKM. Trimming at V came to 6 bases and at J to 3 bases, leaving 4 bases not matched to a gene. The CDR3 is made up of 13 amino acids. CDR3 in DNA: TGTGCCAGCAGGCCCGGACAGGGCTACGAGCAGTACTTC. Translating gives CASRPGQGYEQYF.

J is TRBJ2-3 and V is TRBV20-1, with unresolved D. The CDR3 sequence is 13 residues long. Trimming stripped 6 bases from V and 4 bases from J, with 14 bases between. Germline CDR1 is DFQATT and CDR2 is SNEGSKA (reference sequence). In nucleotides, the CDR3 is TGCAGTGCCAAGAGCCTAACACCAGATACGCAGTATTTT. Amino acids: CSAKSLTPDTQYF.

The chain has TRBV7-8 and TRBJ1-2; D not resolved. Trimming took 6 bases from V and 6 from J, leaving 17 bases between them. The CDR3 extends over 14 amino acids. Germline CDR1 SGHVS, CDR2 FQNEAQ. The CDR3 here is CASSPGGELNGYTF. CDR3 DNA: TGTGCCAGCAGTCCCGGTGGGGAATTGAATGGCTACACCTTC.

In DNA, the CDR3 is TGCGCCAGCAGCCACAGAACCGCCAACTATGGCTACACCTTC. This sequence encodes CASSHRTANYGYTF. The chain is built from TRBV4-1 and TRBJ1-2, with D hard to call. The ends were cut back, 3 bases at V and 2 bases at J, with 10 bases in the middle. This CDR3 is built from 14 residues. CDR1 is MGHRA, CDR2 YSYEKL, per germline.

This clonotype was recorded a few times. This sequence joins TRBV11-2 and TRBJ2-2; TRBD2 might be the D (6 bases). The CDR3 extends over 15 amino acids. The V gene lost 1 base and the J gene lost 4 bases, with 10 bases spanning the gap. The V gene's germline CDR1 is SGHAT and CDR2 FQNNGV. CDR3 protein: CASSLGGKATGELFF. DNA for the CDR3: TGTGCCAGCAGCTTAGGCGGGAAGGCCACCGGGGAGCTGTTTTTT.

The chain carries TRBV4-1 and TRBJ2-7; 10 bases are shared with TRBD1. Germline lookup yields CDR1 MGHRA and CDR2 YSYEKL. J gave up 9 bases and V 4 bases, and 21 bases lay outside the gene matches. The CDR3 spans 18 residues. CDR3 DNA: TGCGCCAGCAGCCCAAAAGTCCCCGGGACAGGGGCTGGGAACGGGCAGTACTTC. It codes for CASSPKVPGTGAGNGQYF.

The V gene is TRBV4-1, the J gene TRBJ2-7, with no clear D. Trimming removed 1 base from V and 4 bases from J, with 11 bases in between. The germline CDR1 and CDR2 sequences are MGHRA and YSYEKL. The CDR3 is made up of 14 amino acids. As DNA, the CDR3 is TGCGCCAGCAGCCAAGTTGGTCGCGAATACGAGCAGTACTTC. It translates to CASSQVGREYEQYF.

The rearrangement uses TRBV2 and TRBJ2-1; perhaps TRBD2 as D (6 bases). Germline V gene lookup returns CDR1 SNHLY and CDR2 FYNNEI. Between the trimmed V and J ends, which lost 4 bases and 8 bases, there was a span of 15 bases. The CDR3 is 14 residues long. The CDR3 DNA reads TGTGCCAGCAGTGCAGGACTACCCAGGCATGAGCAGTTCTTC. This translates into CASSAGLPRHEQFF.

The chain links TRBV29-1 to TRBJ1-2; the D is unclear. The germline V and J ends were trimmed by 5 bases and 2 bases, with 9 bases remaining between them. Germline V gene lookup returns CDR1 SQVTM and CDR2 ANQGSEA. The CDR3 is made up of 12 amino acids. The CDR3 bases are TGCAGCGTTTACGGAGGGAACTATGGCTACACCTTC. Amino acids: CSVYGGNYGYTF.

This rearrangement joins TRBV11-3 to TRBJ2-5, with TRBD2 as a possible D gene (5 bases). Trimming removed 1 base at V and 3 bases at J, with 9 bases between. This CDR3 is 14 amino acids long. Germline assignment: CDR1 SGHNT and CDR2 YENEEA. This CDR3 reads CASSLGDGEETQYF. The CDR3 DNA reads TGTGCCAGCAGCTTAGGTGACGGGGAAGAGACCCAGTACTTC.

The chain recombines TRBV5-1 with TRBJ1-2; the D gene is possibly TRBD1 (5 bases). CDR1 and CDR2 (germline): SGHRS, YFSETQ. There are 16 residues in the CDR3. Trimming pared 0 bases from V and 5 bases from J, leaving 17 bases between. The CDR3 protein is CASSLASAGREYGYTF. Here the CDR3 DNA reads TGCGCCAGCAGCTTGGCCTCGGCAGGGAGGGAATATGGCTACACCTTC.

The chain recombines TRBV10-2 with TRBJ2-1, with no clear D. Germline lookup yields CDR1 WSHSY and CDR2 SAAADI. The CDR3 is 13 amino acids. The germline V and J ends were trimmed by 7 bases and 0 bases, with 7 bases remaining between them. CDR3 amino acids: CASTKSSYNEQFF. CDR3 sequence (DNA): TGCGCCAGCACTAAAAGCTCCTACAATGAGCAGTTCTTC.

V gene TRBV15 combines with J gene TRBJ1-3; D not certain. This CDR3 has 14 amino acids. CDR1 and CDR2 (germline): LNHNV, YYDKDF (reference sequence). Trimming took 7 bases from V and 1 from J, leaving 11 bases between them. The CDR3 here is CATKAWGSGNTIYF. For the CDR3, the DNA is TGTGCCACCAAGGCTTGGGGATCTGGAAACACCATATATTTT. Based on the CDR3 plus reference TRBV15 and TRBJ1-3, the full variable domain is DAMVIQNPRYQVTQFGKPVTLSCSQTLNHNVMYWYQQKSSQAPKLLFHYYDKDFNNEADTPDNFQSRRPNTSFCFLDIRSPGLGDTAMYLCATKAWGSGNTIYFGEGSWLTVV.

The rearrangement links TRBV4-1 to TRBJ1-2; 8 bases map to TRBD1. CDR1 MGHRA and CDR2 YSYEKL come from the germline V gene. The V gene end was trimmed by 4 bases and the J gene end by 6 bases; junction bases not matched to a gene: 13. This CDR3 comprises 16 residues. The CDR3 here is CASSPPGGRGQDGYTF. DNA for the CDR3: TGCGCCAGCAGCCCTCCCGGCGGCAGGGGGCAAGATGGCTACACCTTC.

The V call is TRBV19, the J call TRBJ2-2; possibly TRBD1 or TRBD2 for D (7 bases each). The CDR3 contains 15 residues. Trimming pared 9 bases from V and 7 bases from J, leaving 21 bases between. Looked up from germline, CDR1 is LNHDA and CDR2 is SQIVND (reference sequence). The CDR3 DNA reads as TGTGCCAGCACCTCGGGGAGGGGGCGCGGCGGGGAGCTGTTTTTT. Translation: CASTSGRGRGGELFF.

The sample holds one count of this clonotype. This chain uses TRBV13 with TRBJ1-2, with unresolved D. The germline gives CDR1 PRHDT, CDR2 FYEKMQ (reference sequence). V was shortened by 4 bases and J by 5 bases, with 8 bases between the two germline ends. The CDR3 totals 12 residues. DNA for the CDR3: TGTGCCAGCAGCTCCCCTTTTTATGGCTACACCTTC. Its protein is CASSSPFYGYTF.